This passage covers 30 T cell receptor beta chains from one sample sequenced in a study of T cell responses to AZD1222 COVID-19 vaccine. The repertoire was sequenced with immunoSEQ multiplex PCR; TCRdb's copy has only in-frame clones and lacks some. The sample yields 140,000 to 150,000 clones, roughly 90% seen once. Material: peripheral blood, obtained 28 days after the second AZD1222 dose. The receptor source for this set is an adult who received the AZD1222 COVID-19 vaccine.

The CDR3: CSVPGQGTYEQYF. In DNA form, the CDR3 reads TGCAGCGTACCGGGACAGGGCACCTACGAGCAGTACTTC. The chain combines TRBV29-1 with TRBJ2-7; TRBD1 agrees at 9 bases. Unmatched junction bases numbered 5, after V lost 6 bases and J lost 2 bases. The CDR3 spans 13 residues. Germline values: CDR1 SQVTM, CDR2 ANQGSEA.

The gene calls are TRBV5-1 and TRBJ1-3, with a possible D match to TRBD1 (5 bases). The CDR3 is 14 residues long. The germline gives CDR1 SGHRS, CDR2 YFSETQ. V lost 0 bases and J 4 bases, leaving 8 bases between the germline ends. The CDR3 DNA reads TGCGCCAGCAGCTTGGGGCAGGGAGGAAACACCATATATTTT. It translates to CASSLGQGGNTIYF. Full variable domain (outside the CDR3, taken from reference TRBV5-1 and TRBJ1-3): KAGVTQTPRYLIKTRGQQVTLSCSPISGHRSVSWYQQTPGQGLQFLFEYFSETQRNKGNFPGRFSGRQFSNSRSEMNVSTLELGDSALYLCASSLGQGGNTIYFGEGSWLTVV.

The rearrangement joins TRBV24-1 to TRBJ2-5; D assignment may be TRBD1 or TRBD2 (5 bases each). Trimming took 3 bases from V and 5 from J, leaving 12 bases between them. The CDR3 sequence is 14 residues long. In germline, CDR1 is KGHDR, CDR2 SFDVKD. In DNA form, the CDR3 reads TGTGCCACCAGTGATCCACGGGGCGGGGAGACCCAGTACTTC. It is translated as CATSDPRGGETQYF.

Only one count was recorded for this clone. The J gene is TRBJ2-3, the V gene TRBV19; 9 nucleotides match TRBD1. The germline V gene encodes CDR1 LNHDA and CDR2 SQIVND (reference sequence). With 4 bases clipped from V and 4 bases from J, the junction kept 6 bases outside the gene matches. The CDR3 runs to 15 residues. The CDR3 DNA sequence: TGTGCCAGTAGTAGGGACAGGGTGGGCGCAGATACGCAGTATTTT. Translation gives CASSRDRVGADTQYF.

The rearrangement joins TRBV7-9 to TRBJ2-5; TRBD2 is a possible D gene (5 bases). Germline-derived CDR1 and CDR2 are SEHNR and FQNEAQ (reference sequence). Trimming cost V 1 base and J 2 bases, with 11 bases left between them. This CDR3 region has 15 residues. Written as DNA, the CDR3 is TGTGCCAGCAGCTTAGTGAGCGGATGGCAAGAGACCCAGTACTTC. Protein sequence: CASSLVSGWQETQYF.

The chain links TRBV6-5 to TRBJ2-7; D possibly matches TRBD1 or TRBD2 (5 bases each). This CDR3 region has 15 residues. Trimming shortened V by 6 bases and J by 0 bases, and 15 bases separated the two germline ends. Germline V lookup: CDR1 MNHEY, CDR2 SVGAGI. The CDR3 protein is CASSDRDGGSYEQYF. CDR3 DNA sequence: TGTGCCAGCAGCGATCGGGACGGAGGCTCCTACGAGCAGTACTTC.

This chain links TRBV12-3 or TRBV12-4 with TRBJ2-7, with a weak D call TRBD2 (6 bases). V was pared by 5 bases and J by 4 bases, with 6 bases between. The CDR3 is made up of 11 amino acids. CDR3 sequence: CASSRGYEQYF. The CDR3 nucleotides are TGTGCCAGCAGTCGGGGGTACGAGCAGTACTTC.

The gene calls are TRBV18 and TRBJ1-1, with D perhaps TRBD1 (5 bases). Between the trimmed V and J ends, which lost 3 bases and 1 base, there was a span of 9 bases. CDR3 length: 14 residues. Germline values: CDR1 KGHSH, CDR2 LQKENI. The chain's CDR3 is CASSPWQGNTEAFF. For the CDR3, the DNA is TGTGCCAGCTCACCCTGGCAGGGGAACACTGAAGCTTTCTTT.

The chain is built from TRBV5-6 and TRBJ2-5; tentatively, D is TRBD2 (7 bases). Trimming removed 3 bases from V and 0 bases from J, with 21 bases in between. The CDR3 contains 18 residues. Germline CDR1 is SGHDT and CDR2 is YYEEEE. The CDR3 loop reads CASSSIIRGGSHQETQYF. CDR3 bases: TGTGCCAGCAGCTCGATCATAAGGGGGGGGTCCCACCAAGAGACCCAGTACTTC. Drawing the rest from reference TRBV5-6 and TRBJ2-5, the complete variable domain is DAGVTQSPTHLIKTRGQQVTLRCSPKSGHDTVSWYQQALGQGPQFIFQYYEEEERQRGNFPDRFSGHQFPNYSSELNVNALLLGDSALYLCASSSIIRGGSHQETQYFGPGTRLLVL.

This chain links TRBV3-1 (or the pseudogene TRBV3-2) with TRBJ2-4; D might be TRBD1 (6 bases). The CDR3 has 14 amino acids. V lost 1 base and J lost 7, with 11 bases in between. Germline V lookup: CDR1 LGHDT, CDR2 YNNKEL (reference sequence). DNA for the CDR3: TGTGCCAGCAGCCAAGTGGGGCAGGGGAACATTCAGTACTTC. This sequence encodes CASSQVGQGNIQYF.

This clone was found once. CDR3 nucleotides: TGTGCCACCAGTGACAGTGGACTAGCGGGCGACAATGAGCAGTTCTTC. Translated: CATSDSGLAGDNEQFF. The rearrangement uses TRBV24-1 and TRBJ2-1; 11 nucleotides line up with TRBD2. This CDR3 region has 16 residues. Germline assignment: CDR1 KGHDR and CDR2 SFDVKD. With V trimmed by 4 bases and J by 5 bases, 6 bases remained unmatched.

This clone was seen more than once but under ten times. This chain connects TRBV5-6 to TRBJ2-1; 12 bases match TRBD2. Germline V gene lookup returns CDR1 SGHDT and CDR2 YYEEEE. With 5 bases clipped from V and 4 bases from J, the junction kept 4 bases outside the gene matches. This CDR3 comprises 15 residues. The CDR3 loop reads CASRKTSGGYNEQFF. Written as DNA, the CDR3 is TGTGCCAGCAGGAAGACTAGCGGGGGTTACAATGAGCAGTTCTTC.

The chain recombines TRBV5-4 with TRBJ2-1; TRBD2 matches at 7 bases. Per the germline V gene, CDR1 is SGHNT and CDR2 is YYREEE (reference sequence). The V segment lost 0 bases and the J segment 0 bases; nucleotides outside the gene matches: 0. The CDR3 is 15 residues long. CDR3 bases: TGTGCCAGCAGCTTGGGGGACTACTCCTACAATGAGCAGTTCTTC. Residues: CASSLGDYSYNEQFF.

The chain has TRBV20-1 and TRBJ1-2; 7 bases agree with TRBD1. V gave up 3 bases and J gave up 4 bases; unmatched junction bases: 11. This CDR3 spans 15 amino acids. Germline V gene lookup returns CDR1 DFQATT and CDR2 SNEGSKA (reference sequence). DNA of the CDR3: TGCAGTGCTAGTGATACAGGGGCCTTCCCCTATGGCTACACCTTC. Amino acids: CSASDTGAFPYGYTF.

The V and J genes are TRBV29-1 and TRBJ1-1; D possibly corresponds to TRBD1 (6 bases). CDR1 and CDR2 (germline): SQVTM, ANQGSEA. The CDR3 runs 14 residues. V was cut by 7 bases and J by 1 base, with 16 bases left in between. CDR3 nucleotides: TGCAGCGCCATGGGGGACACTTGGAACACTGAAGCTTTCTTT. It translates to CSAMGDTWNTEAFF.

In this sample, this clone turned up a few times. The J gene is TRBJ1-2, the V gene TRBV6-5; 9 positions match TRBD1. This CDR3 has 14 amino acids. V gave up 5 bases and J gave up 7 bases; unmatched junction bases: 8. Germline CDR1 and CDR2: MNHEY and SVGAGI. The CDR3 reads CASSPLQGAGGYTF. In DNA form, the CDR3 reads TGTGCCAGCAGTCCCCTACAGGGGGCTGGTGGCTACACCTTC.

The CDR3 is CASSSYDNQPQHF. In nucleotides, the CDR3 is TGTGCCAGCAGTTCATACGACAACCAGCCCCAGCATTTT. The genes are TRBV6-2 or TRBV6-3 and TRBJ1-5; D remains unclear. The CDR3 sequence is 13 residues long. V lost 4 bases to trimming and J lost 7 bases, with 11 bases between them. Germline CDR1 and CDR2: MNHEY and SVGEGT.

The CDR3: CASSSGETQYF. The CDR3 bases are TGTGCCAGCAGCTCAGGAGAGACCCAGTACTTC. The chain employs TRBV9 and TRBJ2-5; D not resolved. Between the trimmed V and J ends, which lost 4 bases and 4 bases, there was a span of 5 bases. The CDR3 spans 11 residues. CDR1 and CDR2 (germline): SGDLS, YYNGEE.

J is TRBJ2-1 and V is TRBV28; 10 positions match TRBD2. CDR3 size: 15 residues. V lost 7 bases, J lost 6 bases, and 9 bases stayed unmatched. Germline V CDR1 and CDR2: MDHEN, SYDVKM. The DNA of the CDR3 is TGTGCCAGCAAACCAGCCCTAGCGGGAGTCAATGAGCAGTTCTTC. Residues: CASKPALAGVNEQFF.

The rearrangement joins TRBV25-1 to TRBJ2-2; 7 bases align to TRBD2. Per the germline V gene, CDR1 is MGHDK and CDR2 is SYGVNS. The CDR3 sequence is 17 residues long. V lost 6 bases, J lost 7 bases, and 17 bases stayed unmatched. CDR3 bases: TGTGCCAGCAGCCCTCCGGTCGGCGGGAGTTCTATCGGGGAGCTGTTTTTT. This translates into CASSPPVGGSSIGELFF.

The chain uses TRBV29-1 and TRBJ2-3, with 7 positions matching TRBD2. The CDR3 spans 14 residues. V was clipped by 6 bases and J by 4 bases; unmatched bases: 10. CDR1 is SQVTM and CDR2 is ANQGSEA in the germline V gene. As DNA, the CDR3 is TGCAGCGTCGTGGGGGGGACTGGCCCAGATACGCAGTATTTT. Translation: CSVVGGTGPDTQYF.

The chain employs TRBV6-5 and TRBJ1-6; tentative D call: TRBD1 (5 bases). There are 16 residues in the CDR3. CDR1 is MNHEY, CDR2 SVGAGI, per germline. Trimming removed 2 bases at V and 5 bases at J, with 13 bases between. The CDR3 loop is CASSYRSRVNNSPLHF. Here the CDR3 DNA reads TGTGCCAGCAGTTACCGGTCCAGGGTGAATAATTCACCCCTCCACTTT.

This clone was seen once. Other DNA sequences in the same sample also yield this CDR3. The chain couples TRBV6-5 to TRBJ2-7; 8 nucleotides match TRBD1. The J segment lost 3 bases and the V segment lost 0 bases, leaving 1 base of the junction unmatched. This CDR3 comprises 14 residues. Germline lookup yields CDR1 MNHEY and CDR2 SVGAGI. The CDR3 bases are TGTGCCAGCAGTTACTCGGGACAGGACTACGAGCAGTACTTC. Its translation: CASSYSGQDYEQYF.

J is TRBJ1-5 and V is TRBV7-9; tentatively, D is TRBD1 (5 bases). Per the germline V gene, CDR1 is SEHNR and CDR2 is FQNEAQ (reference sequence). The CDR3 loop spans 14 amino acids. Trimming pared 0 bases from V and 4 bases from J, leaving 7 bases between. CDR3 residues: CASSLAGVNQPQHF. Written as DNA, the CDR3 is TGTGCCAGCAGCTTAGCAGGGGTGAATCAGCCCCAGCATTTT.

The chain is built from TRBV5-6 and TRBJ2-1; 7 bases map to TRBD2. The CDR3 has 15 amino acids. Germline values: CDR1 SGHDT, CDR2 YYEEEE. Trimming cost V 2 bases and J 6 bases; bases outside gene matches: 8. CDR3 residues: CASSFPQRDRNEQFF. The DNA for the CDR3 is TGTGCCAGCAGCTTTCCCCAGCGGGATCGCAATGAGCAGTTCTTC.

This clone was observed a single time. This sequence joins TRBV28 and TRBJ2-1, with 7 bases aligning to TRBD1. V lost 4 bases, J lost 9 bases, and 15 bases stayed unmatched. Germline CDR1 is MDHEN and CDR2 is SYDVKM. The CDR3 runs to 16 residues. CDR3 nucleotides: TGTGCCAGCAGTTCACCTACAGGGGCTGGTGGGGGTGAGCAGTTCTTC. Its protein product is CASSSPTGAGGGEQFF.

J is TRBJ2-3 and V is TRBV7-8; possibly TRBD2 for D (6 bases). There are 16 residues in the CDR3. The V gene lost 5 bases and the J gene lost 7 bases, with 22 bases spanning the gap. The germline gives CDR1 SGHVS, CDR2 FQNEAQ. The CDR3 DNA is TGTGCCAGCAGCCAGGAACACCGGGACTCCAGAAATACGCAGTATTTT. This gives the protein CASSQEHRDSRNTQYF. Variable domain in full (rest from reference TRBV7-8 and TRBJ2-3): GAGVSQSPRYKVAKRGQDVALRCDPISGHVSLFWYQQALGQGPEFLTYFQNEAQLDKSGLPSDRFFAERPEGSVSTLKIQRTQQEDSAVYLCASSQEHRDSRNTQYFGPGTRLTVL.

CDR3 coding DNA: TGTGCCAGCAGCGTAGGCAGGGGAGACTCCTATAATTCACCCCTCCACTTT. It translates to CASSVGRGDSYNSPLHF. The rearrangement joins TRBV9 to TRBJ1-6, with D tentatively TRBD1 (6 bases). Trimming removed 0 bases from V and 0 bases from J, with 10 bases in between. This CDR3 contains 17 residues. The germline V gene has CDR1 SGDLS and CDR2 YYNGEE.

The chain carries TRBV7-9 and TRBJ1-3; D call uncertain. Trimming shortened V by 1 base and J by 6 bases, and 10 bases separated the two germline ends. CDR1 and CDR2 from the germline V gene are SEHNR and FQNEAQ (reference sequence). The CDR3 runs to 14 residues. CDR3 nucleotide sequence: TGTGCCAGCAGCTTAGGCGGCTGGGAAAACACCATATATTTT. This translates into CASSLGGWENTIYF.

The chain couples TRBV2 to TRBJ1-1; D call uncertain. The CDR3 is 13 residues long. Germline V gene sequence: CDR1 SNHLY, CDR2 FYNNEI. Trimming removed 6 bases at V and 2 bases at J, with 10 bases between. The CDR3 here is CASSGEANTEAFF. The CDR3, as DNA: TGTGCCAGCAGCGGAGAGGCAAACACTGAAGCTTTCTTT.